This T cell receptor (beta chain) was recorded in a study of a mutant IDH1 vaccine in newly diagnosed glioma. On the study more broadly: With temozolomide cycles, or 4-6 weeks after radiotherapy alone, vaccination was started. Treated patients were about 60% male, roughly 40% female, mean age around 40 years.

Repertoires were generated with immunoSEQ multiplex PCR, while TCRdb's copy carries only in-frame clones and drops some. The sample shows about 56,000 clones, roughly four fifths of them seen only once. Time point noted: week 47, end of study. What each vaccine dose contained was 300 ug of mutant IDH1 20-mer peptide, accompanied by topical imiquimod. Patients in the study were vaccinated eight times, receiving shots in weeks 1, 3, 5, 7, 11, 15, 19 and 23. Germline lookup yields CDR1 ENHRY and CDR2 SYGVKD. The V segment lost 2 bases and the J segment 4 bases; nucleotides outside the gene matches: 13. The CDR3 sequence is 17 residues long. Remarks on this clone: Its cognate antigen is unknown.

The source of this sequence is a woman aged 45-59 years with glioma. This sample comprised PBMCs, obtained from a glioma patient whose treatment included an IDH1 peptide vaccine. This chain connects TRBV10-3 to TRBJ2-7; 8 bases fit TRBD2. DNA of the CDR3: TGTGCCATCAGTGAGACACCCGGGGGGGGCCTTGGGTACGAGCAGTACTTC. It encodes CAISETPGGGLGYEQYF.